This T cell receptor (beta chain) was sequenced during a study of shared clonotypes between healthy human individuals (dated by TCRdb to the early 2020s). Regarding the complete study: Two women and a few men aged 18 to 49 years were included in the cohort. For each donor, CD4 naive and CD4 memory were each run on three plates, CD8 naive on two plates, and CD8 memory on one plate. Per donor, leukapheresis produced somewhere between about 0.85 and 8.9 billion PBMCs. The study deeply sequenced blood TCR repertoires of five healthy adults to estimate repertoire size and the extent of clonotype sharing between individuals. Different laboratories and diverse techniques were used to prepare libraries and sequence TCR repertoires, to increase sequencing depth and limit assay-specific biases.

CD8 naive samples were CD45RO-negative cells positively selected for CCR7, giving a CD45RA+CCR7+ population that excluded TemRA cells. The donors were healthy, HIV-negative adults who had no recently reported acute infections or vaccinations. Every donor was a Caucasian adult living in Nashville, Tennessee, USA. Blood was obtained by leukapheresis, after which PBMCs were separated by Ficoll-Histopaque density gradient centrifugation and cryopreserved in liquid nitrogen vapor phase. Purity and quantity of every magnetically sorted T cell population were checked by analytical flow cytometry. Genomic DNA was isolated from each sorted fraction and quantified by UV absorbance on a Nanodrop 2000c. About this clone: There is no known antigen for this receptor. No clone much larger than this one lies a single base away; base qualities are absent. Other DNA sequences in this specimen translate into the identical CDR3.

Beyond this particular receptor, the publication reports: Compared with non-shared clonotypes, clonotypes shared by all four sorted-subset donors had higher generation probabilities. Because the study included only a small number of donors, the genetic and exposure-history diversity represented was limited. Across a few donors, around 5.4% of naive CD4, 3% to 4% of naive CD8, around 2.1% of memory CD4, and 0.4% of memory CD8 clonotypes were shared. Pairwise subsampling led to the expectation that sequencing depth would affect the degree of clonotype sharing among donors. Sampling was restricted to blood, and TCR repertoires in tissue are likely to differ from TCR repertoires in blood. Larger estimated clonotype richness was generally found for naive subsets than for memory subsets. Rarefaction of sorted-subset datasets indicated incomplete sequencing despite the large sequencing depth.

TCR CDR3 regions were amplified from genomic DNA by multiplex PCR using the deep immunoSEQ assay. Extracted genomic DNA from each cell subset was spread evenly across all wells of several immunoSEQ 96-well plates, with each plate serving as a replicate. For sorted subsets, 200 to 250 ng of genomic DNA, equivalent to 25,000 to 35,000 T cell genomes, went into each replicate PCR. Purified libraries were quantified with a Qubit 3.0 fluorometer, sized on a Bioanalyzer 2100, and re-quantified with the KAPA Library Quantification kit. Every immunoSEQ 96-well plate was sequenced on a separate single-read 150-cycle Illumina NextSeq 550 flow cell. In the source study's methods: Because only junctional sequences without quality scores were contained in the immunoSEQ output, filtering matching that applied to full-length reads could not be performed. To assign V/J genes and CDR3, sequences were annotated using PyIR, a Python wrapper for IgBLAST v1.9, with IMGT germline references. Reads were removed for weak V/J assignments (E-value above 1e-6), missing CDR3, stop codons, out-of-frame junctions, or ambiguous translated residues. V3J clonotypes were defined as sequences sharing an identical inferred V gene, J gene, and CDR3 amino acid sequence. Percentage overlap between repertoires was computed as shared unique clonotypes divided by the size of the smaller repertoire. Three approaches were used to assess repertoire richness: RTK rarefaction, the Chao1 estimator, and Recon v2.1 estimates of unobserved clonotypes. Generation probabilities for all TCRbeta clonotypes obtained by the gDNA method from a handful of donors were computed using OLGA. Held by TCRdb, this immuneACCESS table contains in-frame sequences only and omits some clones. Under half of the omission traces to an unresolved V gene where checked; the cause of the rest is unknown. D and trimming come from the DNA, and the V and J calls and clone size come from that table. For this sample there are 2 million to 2.5 million clones; 93% appear just once. More than 1.5% of the sample belongs to the ten largest clones.

V loses 5 bases of germline sequence and J loses 0 bases, and the interval between the two ends is 2 bases. CDR1 and CDR2 are drawn from the germline V gene (reference sequence): DFQATT, SNEGSKA. The CDR3 spans 10 residues, from the cysteine through the phenylalanine. Solely the CDR3 DNA is kept, with 30 bases framed from the first base. The sequence came from a man aged 18-30 years in good health. Some clones in this sample may be carry-over from other donors' samples. The chain is assembled from TRBV20-1 and TRBJ2-7; the D gene is not confidently resolved. Sequenced: naive CD8+ T cells from PBMCs. This specimen's cell subset or site label, interpreted: CD45RA+CCR7+. The DNA sequence is as follows: TGCAGTGCTCGCTCCTACGAGCAGTACTTC. The translation is CSARSYEQYF.